The source of this T cell receptor (beta chain) is a study of response to subunit inactivated influenza vaccine. Study outcomes and limitations: The authors offered the suggestion that each seasonal influenza vaccination recruits few new T cells.

Germline CDR1 and CDR2: MDHEN and SYDVKM. CDR3 size: 14 residues. J gave up 7 bases and V 5 bases, and 8 bases lay outside the gene matches. TCRdb analysed the RT-PCR reads with MiXCR anew, one entry per CDR3 protein. The table includes over 450,000 distinct CDR3 sequences, approximately 13% detected once. As concerns this clonotype: Its antigen is undetermined.

Source: PBMCs from blood, taken about 40 days after vaccination. The chain carries TRBV28 and TRBJ2-7; 10 bases map to TRBD1. The source of this sequence is a man aged 50-60 years who received an inactivated influenza vaccine. The CDR3 region has the DNA TGTGCCAGCAGTCTACGACAGGGGGCGTCTGAGCAGTACTTC. It is translated as CASSLRQGASEQYF.